The 32 T cell receptor beta chains presented below share a single source sample, sequenced in a study of blood T cell repertoires in COVID-19. Profiled with immunoSEQ multiplex PCR; TCRdb holds only in-frame clones, not every one. The repertoire holds 50,000 or so clones, with approximately 90% as singletons. Sequenced material: peripheral blood. These receptor sequences come from an elderly man with acute or convalescent COVID-19.

This clone showed up just once. The V call is TRBV5-6, the J call TRBJ2-1, with D possibly TRBD2 on 5 matching bases. CDR1 is SGHDT and CDR2 is YYEEEE in the germline V gene. The CDR3 sequence is 15 residues long. V shed 1 base and J shed 3 bases, with 11 bases lying between them. The CDR3, as DNA: TGTGCCAGCAGCTTGCTAGCCGGAGGCTACAATGAGCAGTTCTTC. Amino acid sequence: CASSLLAGGYNEQFF.

This chain joins TRBV18 and TRBJ1-2; no clear D gene. The CDR3 covers 15 residues. From germline, CDR1 is KGHSH and CDR2 LQKENI. The germline V and J ends were trimmed by 3 bases and 1 base, with 12 bases remaining between them. The CDR3 protein is CASSPGGLLNYGYTF. In nucleotides, the CDR3 is TGTGCCAGCTCACCCGGCGGACTACTTAACTATGGCTACACCTTC.

This chain connects TRBV2 to TRBJ2-7; 9 positions match TRBD2. Per the germline V gene, CDR1 is SNHLY and CDR2 is FYNNEI. The CDR3 has 17 residues. The trim removed 6 bases at V and 5 bases at J, leaving 17 bases unmatched. For the CDR3, the DNA is TGTGCCAGCAGGGTCGGCCTAGCGGGGAGTATGGGACACGAGCAGTACTTC. This codes for CASRVGLAGSMGHEQYF.

The CDR3 nucleotides read TGTGCCAGCAGGACGACAGGGGGTGAGTACGAGCAGTACTTC. Amino acids: CASRTTGGEYEQYF. The chain recombines TRBV28 with TRBJ2-7; 9 bases line up with TRBD1. The CDR3 consists of 14 residues. Germline assignment: CDR1 MDHEN and CDR2 SYDVKM. With V trimmed by 6 bases and J by 4 bases, 7 bases remained unmatched.

The rearrangement links TRBV24-1 to TRBJ1-5; TRBD1 matches at 7 bases. From germline, CDR1 is KGHDR and CDR2 SFDVKD. J lost 11 bases, V lost 3 bases, and 15 bases had no gene match. This CDR3 is built from 16 residues. The CDR3 here is CATSDGAERGHRAQHF. The DNA of the CDR3 is TGTGCCACCAGTGATGGGGCGGAGAGGGGGCATCGGGCCCAGCATTTT.

This clone appeared once. The gene calls are TRBV11-3 and TRBJ1-2, with D uncertain. Trimming removed 4 bases at V and 3 bases at J, with 12 bases between. The germline V gene has CDR1 SGHNT and CDR2 YENEEA. The CDR3 spans 14 residues. The CDR3 loop is CASSSPRWDYGYTF. CDR3 sequence (DNA): TGTGCCAGCAGCTCCCCCAGGTGGGACTATGGCTACACCTTC.

The V call is TRBV7-9, the J call TRBJ1-2, with 7 positions matching TRBD1. The junction had 6 bases not matched to a gene; V was cut back by 5 bases and J by 6 bases. CDR3 length: 13 residues. Germline CDR1 reads SEHNR; CDR2 reads FQNEAQ (reference sequence). The CDR3 protein is CASSMLDRDGYTF. In nucleotides, the CDR3 is TGTGCCAGCAGCATGCTTGACAGGGATGGCTACACCTTC.

The chain uses TRBV11-2 and TRBJ2-7; D call uncertain. The V and J ends lost 1 base and 0 bases respectively, with 4 bases between them. CDR1 SGHAT and CDR2 FQNNGV come from the germline V gene. CDR3 length: 13 amino acids. CDR3 nucleotides: TGTGCCAGCAGCTTAGCACTCTCCTACGAGCAGTACTTC. As protein: CASSLALSYEQYF.

The genes are TRBV6-2 or TRBV6-3 and TRBJ1-3; D remains unclear. V was shortened by 5 bases and J by 0 bases, with 11 bases between the two germline ends. The CDR3 has 15 residues. Germline lookup yields CDR1 MNHEY and CDR2 SVGEGT. The CDR3: CASSLPGSSGNTIYF. The CDR3 nucleotides read TGTGCCAGCAGTCTCCCGGGAAGCTCTGGAAACACCATATATTTT.

The chain recombines TRBV7-9 with TRBJ1-3; the match to TRBD1 covers 8 bases. V gave up 5 bases and J gave up 2 bases; unmatched junction bases: 8. From germline, CDR1 is SEHNR and CDR2 FQNEAQ (reference sequence). This CDR3 contains 16 residues. CDR3 loop: CASSARDRTPGNTIYF. CDR3 sequence (DNA): TGTGCCAGCAGCGCCCGGGACAGGACCCCTGGAAACACCATATATTTT.

The rearrangement links TRBV5-6 to TRBJ1-3; D possibly corresponds to TRBD1 (5 bases). V was shortened by 4 bases and J by 2 bases, with 16 bases between the two germline ends. This CDR3 contains 16 residues. Germline V lookup: CDR1 SGHDT, CDR2 YYEEEE. CDR3 coding DNA: TGTGCCAGCAGCCAGGAGGGGACCCGCGCTGGAAACACCATATATTTT. This translates into CASSQEGTRAGNTIYF.

A remark on this clone: Different DNA sequences within this sample yield the same CDR3. The chain combines TRBV5-1 with TRBJ1-2; D is undetermined. The V end was cut by 0 bases, the J end by 0 bases, with 3 bases between. From germline, CDR1 is SGHRS and CDR2 YFSETQ. CDR3 length: 13 residues. The CDR3 DNA is TGCGCCAGCAGCTTGGCAACTAACTATGGCTACACCTTC. Its translation: CASSLATNYGYTF.

The rearrangement links TRBV3-1 (or the pseudogene TRBV3-2) to TRBJ2-7, with a possible D match to TRBD2 (5 bases). CDR1 and CDR2 from the germline V gene are LGHDT and YNNKEL (reference sequence). Trimming cost V 2 bases and J 3 bases, with 11 bases left between them. This CDR3 comprises 14 residues. As DNA, the CDR3 is TGTGCCAGCAGCCAACCGGGAAAGGGCTACGAGCAGTACTTC. Encoded protein: CASSQPGKGYEQYF.

This clone was detected only once. This sequence joins TRBV5-1 and TRBJ2-5, with 8 bases identical to TRBD1. This CDR3 is built from 14 residues. J was trimmed by 5 bases and V by 4 bases; bases with no gene match: 7. Germline CDR1 is SGHRS and CDR2 is YFSETQ. The CDR3 bases are TGCGCCAGCAGCGACGGACAGGGAGGTGAGACCCAGTACTTC. This translates into CASSDGQGGETQYF.

V and J are TRBV6-6 and TRBJ1-4; 8 nucleotides agree with TRBD1. Per the germline V gene, CDR1 is MNHNY and CDR2 is SVGAGI (reference sequence). After removal of 2 bases from V and 8 bases from J, the junction contained 4 bases not matched to a gene. CDR3 length equals 14 residues. CDR3 in amino acids: CASSYGQGGEKLFF. DNA for the CDR3: TGTGCCAGCAGTTACGGACAGGGAGGGGAAAAACTGTTTTTT.

This chain uses TRBV30 with TRBJ1-6, with D tentatively TRBD1 (6 bases). The CDR3 is made up of 14 amino acids. Germline V lookup: CDR1 GTSNPN, CDR2 SVGIG (reference sequence). Trimming stripped 1 base from V and 9 bases from J, with 13 bases between. The CDR3, as DNA: TGTGCCTGGAGTGACCTACAGGGTGTTTCACCCCTCCACTTT. Protein: CAWSDLQGVSPLHF.

V and J are TRBV29-1 and TRBJ1-1; TRBD1 matches 10 bases. V lost 6 bases and J lost 4; bases outside the gene matches: 2. Germline V gene sequence: CDR1 SQVTM, CDR2 ANQGSEA. This CDR3 is built from 12 residues. In DNA form, the CDR3 reads TGCAGCGTGACAGGGGGCCGCACTGAAGCTTTCTTT. This sequence encodes CSVTGGRTEAFF.

This chain connects TRBV7-6 to TRBJ2-3, with D perhaps TRBD2 (5 bases). The CDR3 is 16 amino acids. Germline values: CDR1 SGHVS, CDR2 FNYEAQ. Trimming left V 1 base short and J 2 bases short, with 13 bases between. The CDR3 region is CASSLDPGGSTDTQYF. Here the CDR3 DNA reads TGTGCCAGCAGCTTAGATCCCGGCGGGTCCACAGATACGCAGTATTTT.

V is TRBV28 and J is TRBJ1-2, with a possible D match to TRBD1 (5 bases). The CDR3 length is 14 residues. V shed 8 bases and J shed 4 bases, with 17 bases lying between them. The germline V gene has CDR1 MDHEN and CDR2 SYDVKM. CDR3 in amino acids: CASGTGGRGYGYTF. In DNA, the CDR3 is TGTGCCAGCGGTACCGGGGGACGTGGCTATGGCTACACCTTC.

The chain employs TRBV3-1 (or the pseudogene TRBV3-2) and TRBJ2-6; tentative D call: TRBD1 (6 bases). Trimming cost V 0 bases and J 2 bases, with 8 bases left between them. The germline gives CDR1 LGHDT, CDR2 YNNKEL (reference sequence). The CDR3 extends over 16 amino acids. Here the CDR3 reads CASSQDRGTGANVLTF. CDR3 nucleotides: TGTGCCAGCAGCCAAGATAGGGGGACTGGGGCCAACGTCCTGACTTTC.

This clone was recorded once. V is TRBV5-6 and J is TRBJ2-2; perhaps TRBD1 as D (6 bases). Trimming stripped 3 bases from V and 2 bases from J, with 11 bases between. Germline V lookup: CDR1 SGHDT, CDR2 YYEEEE. The CDR3 is 15 amino acids. The CDR3 loop is CASSWTVQNTGELFF. CDR3 nucleotides: TGTGCCAGCAGCTGGACAGTTCAAAACACCGGGGAGCTGTTTTTT.

The rearrangement joins TRBV28 to TRBJ1-1; D remains ambiguous. The germline gives CDR1 MDHEN, CDR2 SYDVKM. Trimming cost V 6 bases and J 3 bases, with 14 bases left between them. The CDR3 sequence is 14 residues long. CDR3 sequence reads: CASRAGKPDTEAFF. In DNA form, the CDR3 reads TGTGCCAGCAGGGCAGGCAAACCCGACACTGAAGCTTTCTTT. Full variable domain (remainder filled in from reference TRBV28 and TRBJ1-1): DVKVTQSSRYLVKRTGEKVFLECVQDMDHENMFWYRQDPGLGLRLIYFSYDVKMKEKGDIPEGYSVSREKKERFSLILESASTNQTSMYLCASRAGKPDTEAFFGQGTRLTVV.

This clone rates as medium-sized (0.01 to 0.1%). DNA of the CDR3: TGTGCCACCAGCAGAGGGGCAGTATACGAGCAGTACTTC. It is translated as CATSRGAVYEQYF. V and J are TRBV15 and TRBJ2-7; D not resolved. Between the trimmed V and J ends, which lost 1 base and 4 bases, there was a span of 8 bases. CDR1 and CDR2 (germline): LNHNV, YYDKDF (reference sequence). The CDR3 consists of 13 residues.

This clone was picked up one time. This chain connects TRBV6-1 to TRBJ2-2; a possible D gene is TRBD2 (5 bases). The CDR3 contains 14 residues. CDR1 MNHNS and CDR2 SASEGT come from the germline V gene. V was cut by 1 base and J by 7 bases, with 10 bases left in between. Here the CDR3 reads CASSEGIGGGELFF. In DNA, the CDR3 is TGTGCCAGCAGTGAAGGTATTGGAGGCGGGGAGCTGTTTTTT.

The chain carries TRBV5-1 and TRBJ2-3; 14 nucleotides agree with TRBD2. CDR3 length: 16 residues. Unmatched junction bases numbered 4, after V lost 5 bases and J lost 2 bases. Germline-derived CDR1 and CDR2 are SGHRS and YFSETQ. The CDR3 DNA reads TGCGCCAGCAGGAGGACTAGCGGGGGGCCCACAGATACGCAGTATTTT. Protein: CASRRTSGGPTDTQYF.

The genes are TRBV7-2 and TRBJ1-2; D uncertain. The germline V gene encodes CDR1 SGHTA and CDR2 FQGNSA. Trimming pared 5 bases from V and 8 bases from J, leaving 15 bases between. This CDR3 comprises 13 residues. CDR3: CASSNSARGGYTF. The CDR3 DNA is TGTGCCAGCAGCAATTCAGCCAGAGGCGGCTACACCTTC.

The DNA of the CDR3 is TGTGCCACCACTGCAGACAGGGGTGTTGTAAACATTCAGTACTTC. This encodes CATTADRGVVNIQYF. The chain links TRBV15 to TRBJ2-4; 8 nucleotides agree with TRBD1. The V segment lost 7 bases and the J segment 6 bases; nucleotides outside the gene matches: 11. Germline CDR1 LNHNV, CDR2 YYDKDF (reference sequence). The CDR3 is 15 amino acids.

The chain carries TRBV5-5 and TRBJ2-7, with TRBD1 matching over 7 bases. The germline V gene encodes CDR1 SGHKS and CDR2 YYEKEE (reference sequence). The CDR3 sequence is 16 residues long. Trimming cost V 0 bases and J 4 bases; bases outside gene matches: 10. The CDR3 sequence is CASSLGGTASNYEQYF. CDR3 bases: TGTGCCAGCAGCTTGGGGGGGACAGCCTCAAATTACGAGCAGTACTTC. Full variable domain (rest looked up from reference TRBV5-5 and TRBJ2-7): DAGVTQSPTHLIKTRGQQVTLRCSPISGHKSVSWYQQVLGQGPQFIFQYYEKEERGRGNFPDRFSARQFPNYSSELNVNALLLGDSALYLCASSLGGTASNYEQYFGPGTRLTVT.

The V and J genes are TRBV2 and TRBJ1-4; D may be TRBD1 (5 bases). CDR3 size: 13 residues. The ends were cut back, 10 bases at V and 8 bases at J, with 17 bases in the middle. Germline CDR1 reads SNHLY; CDR2 reads FYNNEI. This CDR3 is CATRGGAREKLFF. CDR3 nucleotides: TGTGCCACCCGAGGAGGGGCTCGGGAAAAACTGTTTTTT. Variable domain in full (rest from reference TRBV2 and TRBJ1-4): EPEVTQTPSHQVTQMGQEVILRCVPISNHLYFYWYRQILGQKVEFLVSFYNNEISEKSEIFDDQFSVERPDGSNFTLKIRSTKLEDSAMYFCATRGGAREKLFFGSGTQLSVL.

The CDR3 DNA is TGTGCCAGCTCACCGGAGCGGGGGGTTCAAGAGACCCAGTACTTC. Protein: CASSPERGVQETQYF. The chain links TRBV18 to TRBJ2-5; 9 positions match TRBD2. CDR1 and CDR2 (germline): KGHSH, LQKENI. The CDR3 length is 15 residues. V was clipped by 3 bases and J by 2 bases; unmatched bases: 4.

The gene calls are TRBV5-1 and TRBJ1-1, with no clear D. Trimming took off 0 bases at V and 0 bases at J, with 18 bases between the two ends. CDR3 length equals 18 residues. The germline gives CDR1 SGHRS, CDR2 YFSETQ. CDR3 protein: CASSLGIMRLEMNTEAFF. The CDR3 region has the DNA TGCGCCAGCAGCTTGGGAATCATGAGGTTGGAGATGAACACTGAAGCTTTCTTT.

This chain uses TRBV29-1 with TRBJ1-2, with TRBD1 identical over 7 bases. CDR1 and CDR2 (germline): SQVTM, ANQGSEA. V trimming: 0 bases; J trimming: 6 bases; junction bases outside the gene matches: 7. The CDR3 totals 14 residues. The DNA for the CDR3 is TGCAGCGTTGAAGATCGGAGGGGGCTGAATGGCTACACCTTC. It codes for CSVEDRRGLNGYTF.